Listed below are T cell receptor beta chains from one sample, sequenced in a study of blood T cell repertoires in COVID-19. The assay was immunoSEQ multiplex PCR, and TCRdb's table has in-frame clones only and misses some. Of about 68,000 clones listed, more than 85% are singletons. The sequenced sample was peripheral blood. These receptors were taken from a middle-aged man with COVID-19, enrolled during active disease. Both conserved end residues are part of each CDR3. The D gene is left open where the match is weak. A row's size may be missing; if present it is once, few, many or a size class.

D: TRBD1; J: TRBJ1-4; size: -; V: TRBV7-9; CDR3: CASSKQGQGEKLFF; DNA: TGTGCCAGCAGCAAACAGGGGCAAGGGGAAAAACTGTTTTTT
D: -; J: TRBJ2-5; size: -; V: TRBV11-2; CDR3: CASSLQATQETQYF; DNA: TGTGCCAGCAGCTTACAGGCTACCCAAGAGACCCAGTACTTC
D: -; J: TRBJ2-1; size: -; V: TRBV9; CDR3: CASSVDRNNEQFF; DNA: TGTGCCAGCAGCGTAGACAGGAACAATGAGCAGTTCTTC
D: -; J: TRBJ1-1; size: once; V: TRBV18; CDR3: CASSPLAGPTEAFF; DNA: TGTGCCAGCTCACCCTTGGCAGGTCCCACTGAAGCTTTCTTT
D: TRBD2; J: TRBJ2-7; size: -; V: TRBV28; CDR3: CASSLGLASSYEQYF; DNA: TGTGCCAGCAGTCTGGGACTAGCGTCGTCCTACGAGCAGTACTTC
D: -; J: TRBJ2-1; size: -; V: TRBV11-2; CDR3: CASSSRGAGNEQFF; DNA: TGTGCCAGCAGCTCACGGGGGGCGGGCAATGAGCAGTTCTTC
D: TRBD2; J: TRBJ2-1; size: -; V: TRBV5-1; CDR3: CASRMAGGTYNEQFF; DNA: TGCGCCAGCAGAATGGCGGGGGGCACCTACAATGAGCAGTTCTTC
D: TRBD1; J: TRBJ1-6; size: once; V: TRBV5-1; CDR3: CASSLRQGFVSNSSPLHF; DNA: TGCGCCAGCAGCTTAAGACAGGGTTTCGTCTCGAACTCTTCACCCCTCCACTTT
D: -; J: TRBJ1-5; size: -; V: TRBV27; CDR3: CASSLYGISNQPQHF; DNA: TGTGCCAGCAGTTTATACGGTATTAGCAATCAGCCCCAGCATTTT
D: TRBD2; J: TRBJ2-5; size: -; V: TRBV20-1; CDR3: CSASPSGGYQETQYF; DNA: TGCAGTGCTAGTCCTAGCGGGGGGTACCAAGAGACCCAGTACTTC
D: -; J: TRBJ1-4; size: -; V: TRBV30; CDR3: CAWEPATNEKLFF; DNA: TGTGCCTGGGAGCCCGCAACTAATGAAAAACTGTTTTTT
D: TRBD1; J: TRBJ1-5; size: -; V: TRBV3-1/TRBV3-2; CDR3: CASSPGTANQPQHF; DNA: TGTGCCAGCAGCCCAGGGACAGCCAATCAGCCCCAGCATTTT
D: TRBD1; J: TRBJ1-2; size: few; V: TRBV13; CDR3: CASSHQGGWYGYTF; DNA: TGTGCCAGCAGTCATCAAGGGGGCTGGTATGGCTACACCTTC
D: -; J: TRBJ2-7; size: -; V: TRBV21-1; CDR3: CASSKVGQGAAYEQYF; DNA: -
D: TRBD1; J: TRBJ1-3; size: -; V: TRBV28; CDR3: CASSSPSDREFNRGNTIYF; DNA: TGTGCCAGCAGTTCACCCTCGGACAGGGAATTTAATCGGGGAAACACCATATATTTT
D: TRBD1; J: TRBJ1-1; size: -; V: TRBV4-1; CDR3: CASSQKVQGETEAFF; DNA: TGCGCCAGCAGCCAAAAAGTCCAGGGGGAGACTGAAGCTTTCTTT
D: -; J: TRBJ2-7; size: -; V: TRBV18; CDR3: CASSPNPGLSYEQYF; DNA: TGTGCCAGCTCACCAAACCCAGGCCTTTCCTACGAGCAGTACTTC
D: -; J: TRBJ2-1; size: -; V: TRBV27; CDR3: CASSLPGFYNEQFF; DNA: TGTGCCAGCAGTTTACCGGGGTTCTACAATGAGCAGTTCTTC
D: TRBD2; J: TRBJ2-1; size: -; V: TRBV7-6; CDR3: CASSYGLVRDEQFF; DNA: TGTGCCAGCAGCTACGGACTAGTTCGGGATGAGCAGTTCTTC
D: TRBD1; J: TRBJ2-7; size: -; V: TRBV5-1; CDR3: CASSYGSRDRGGEQYF; DNA: TGCGCCAGCAGCTATGGCAGTAGGGACAGGGGTGGCGAGCAGTACTTC
D: -; J: TRBJ2-1; size: -; V: TRBV18; CDR3: CASSVKPLGNEQFF; DNA: TGTGCCAGCTCAGTAAAGCCTCTCGGCAATGAGCAGTTCTTC
D: -; J: TRBJ2-5; size: -; V: TRBV10-1; CDR3: CASSESQGRTQYF; DNA: TGCGCCAGCAGTGAGTCCCAGGGGAGGACCCAGTACTTC
D: -; J: TRBJ2-7; size: -; V: TRBV15; CDR3: CATSTDRDSSYEQYF; DNA: TGTGCCACCAGCACCGACAGAGACAGCTCCTACGAGCAGTACTTC
D: -; J: TRBJ1-4; size: -; V: TRBV5-1; CDR3: CASSRSTATNEKLFF; DNA: TGCGCCAGCAGCCGGAGTACTGCAACTAATGAAAAACTGTTTTTT
D: TRBD2; J: TRBJ2-5; size: -; V: TRBV5-4; CDR3: CASSLAAGLAETQETQYF; DNA: TGTGCCAGCAGCTTGGCCGCAGGACTAGCGGAGACCCAAGAGACCCAGTACTTC
D: -; J: TRBJ1-5; size: -; V: TRBV5-1; CDR3: CASSLIAGLRQPQHF; DNA: TGCGCCAGCAGCTTGATTGCAGGGCTCCGTCAGCCCCAGCATTTT
D: -; J: TRBJ1-5; size: -; V: TRBV3-1/TRBV3-2; CDR3: CASSQDRGNQPQHF; DNA: TGTGCCAGCAGCCAAGACAGGGGAAATCAGCCCCAGCATTTT
D: TRBD2; J: TRBJ2-7; size: -; V: TRBV6-1; CDR3: CASSEDGEGGDEQYF; DNA: TGTGCCAGCAGTGAAGACGGGGAGGGCGGCGACGAGCAGTACTTC
D: -; J: TRBJ2-3; size: -; V: TRBV10-3; CDR3: CAISDRDSSTDTQYF; DNA: TGTGCCATCAGTGACCGGGACTCCAGCACAGATACGCAGTATTTT